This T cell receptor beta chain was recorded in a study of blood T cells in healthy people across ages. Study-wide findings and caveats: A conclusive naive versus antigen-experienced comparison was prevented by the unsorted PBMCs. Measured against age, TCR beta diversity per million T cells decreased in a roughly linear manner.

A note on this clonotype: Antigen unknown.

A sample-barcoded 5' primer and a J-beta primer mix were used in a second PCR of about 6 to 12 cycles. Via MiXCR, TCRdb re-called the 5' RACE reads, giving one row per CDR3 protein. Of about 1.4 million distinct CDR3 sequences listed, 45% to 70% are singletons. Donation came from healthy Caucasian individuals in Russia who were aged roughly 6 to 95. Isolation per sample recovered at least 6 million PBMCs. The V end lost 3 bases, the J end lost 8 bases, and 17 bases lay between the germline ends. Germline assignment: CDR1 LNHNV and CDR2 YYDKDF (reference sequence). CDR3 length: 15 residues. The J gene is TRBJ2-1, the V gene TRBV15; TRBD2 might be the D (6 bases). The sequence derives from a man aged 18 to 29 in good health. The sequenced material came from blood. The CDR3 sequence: CATSSPTSPIDEQFF. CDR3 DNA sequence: TGTGCCACCAGCAGCCCGACTAGTCCGATCGATGAGCAGTTCTTC.